This TCR beta chain is from a study of prognosis after radiotherapy for stage I lung cancer. As for the study in general: All of the enrolled patients had stage I non-small cell lung cancer, and they joined between April 2018 and 2019. Following radiotherapy, four patients went on to present distant metastases at a median of roughly 7 months, and roughly 14 exhibited no significant progression. Study outcomes and limitations: A drop in unique TCR clone counts was seen after stereotactic body radiation therapy, median around 9,500 versus 6,500.

Worth noting for this clonotype: The antigen is not known. A much larger clonotype is one base distant, so this may be a read error.

Researchers used two-round multiplex PCR to amplify TCR beta CDR3 starting from genomic DNA. First-round PCR employed TRBV- and TRBJ-specific primers for each gene. In TCRdb, the multiplex PCR reads were re-called with MiXCR into one record per CDR3 protein. The sample holds about 16,000 distinct CDR3 sequences, about 43% seen once. Free of prior chemotherapy, radiotherapy and other malignancies, all of the patients were also node-negative on CT and PET/CT. The source of this sequence is a donor over 45 with non-small cell lung cancer. Specimen: PBMCs, collected before or after stereotactic body radiation therapy (not recorded which).

For the CDR3, the DNA is TGTGCCAGCAGCTTTGCACAGGTAATAAACGAGCAGTACTTC. It encodes CASSFAQVINEQYF. The chain couples TRBV5-5 to TRBJ2-7; D possibly corresponds to TRBD1 (5 bases). This CDR3 region has 14 residues. In germline, CDR1 is SGHKS, CDR2 YYEKEE (reference sequence). The germline V and J ends were trimmed by 2 bases and 5 bases, with 14 bases remaining between them.